These 8 T cell receptor beta chains originate from one sample sequenced in a study of beta chain features in type 1 diabetes. The entirety of the isolated RNA underwent reverse transcription, so expressed TCRB transcripts were sequenced. Clones were sequenced by immunoSEQ multiplex PCR, and TCRdb holds only the in-frame ones, with some missing. The sample consists of just over 450,000 clones, approximately 30% of them appearing once. Sequenced sample: naive CD4+ T cells from blood. Every receptor here comes from a man between 18 and 29 years old in good health.

The gene calls are TRBV7-9 and TRBJ1-1; unclear D gene. Germline values: CDR1 SEHNR, CDR2 FQNEAQ (reference sequence). The CDR3 contains 13 residues. Deletions cut 7 bases from V and 5 bases from J, with 14 bases between. CDR3 in DNA: TGTGCCAGCACCGCGTTATCGGGGACTGAAGCTTTCTTT. Translated, it gives CASTALSGTEAFF. The full variable domain, rest sourced from reference TRBV7-9 and TRBJ1-1, is DTGVSQNPRHKITKRGQNVTFRCDPISEHNRLYWYRQTLGQGPEFLTYFQNEAQLEKSRLLSDRFSAERPKGSFSTLEIQRTEQGDSAMYLCASTALSGTEAFFGQGTRLTVV.

This sequence joins TRBV11-2 and TRBJ2-7, with 9 bases aligning to TRBD2. The junction had 8 bases not matched to a gene; V was cut back by 2 bases and J by 3 bases. The CDR3 runs 16 residues. Germline lookup yields CDR1 SGHAT and CDR2 FQNNGV. In DNA, the CDR3 is TGTGCCAGCAGCTTAAAAGAGCGGGAGGACGACTACGAGCAGTACTTC. Protein sequence: CASSLKEREDDYEQYF.

This clone was counted only a few times. The rearrangement joins TRBV25-1 to TRBJ1-2; possibly TRBD1 for D (5 bases). The CDR3 sequence is 12 residues long. Trimming took 4 bases from V and 8 from J, leaving 11 bases between them. From germline, CDR1 is MGHDK and CDR2 SYGVNS. CDR3 in amino acids: CASSGGTYGYTF. CDR3 DNA sequence: TGTGCCAGCAGTGGGGGGACCTACGGCTACACCTTC.

This clone came up a few times. In nucleotides, the CDR3 is TGTGCCACCAGCAGGTCTGGAAAAGAGACCCAGTACTTC. Protein sequence: CATSRSGKETQYF. The J gene is TRBJ2-5, the V gene TRBV15; D is ambiguous. Deletions cut 3 bases from V and 3 bases from J, with 8 bases between. CDR1 and CDR2 (germline): LNHNV, YYDKDF (reference sequence). This CDR3 contains 13 residues.

The chain recombines TRBV20-1 with TRBJ2-3; TRBD2 agrees at 8 bases. The CDR3 has 11 residues. The trim removed 0 bases at V and 13 bases at J, leaving 3 bases unmatched. The germline V gene encodes CDR1 DFQATT and CDR2 SNEGSKA (reference sequence). The DNA for the CDR3 is TGCAGTGCTAGAGAAGGGACTAGAAAGTATTTT. This gives the protein CSAREGTRKYF.

This chain links TRBV25-1 with TRBJ1-1, with unresolved D. This CDR3 spans 13 amino acids. V lost 5 bases to trimming and J lost 1 base, with 8 bases between them. Germline V gene lookup returns CDR1 MGHDK and CDR2 SYGVNS. This CDR3 is CASSLAGNTEAFF. The CDR3, as DNA: TGTGCCAGCAGTCTCGCAGGGAACACTGAAGCTTTCTTT.

A few counts support this clone. The chain combines TRBV7-9 with TRBJ2-3; D unclear. Trimming took off 1 base at V and 1 base at J, with 12 bases between the two ends. Per the germline V gene, CDR1 is SEHNR and CDR2 is FQNEAQ (reference sequence). This CDR3 is 16 amino acids long. CDR3 loop: CASSLVARDRTDTQYF. The CDR3 coding sequence is TGTGCCAGCAGCTTAGTCGCGAGAGACCGCACAGATACGCAGTATTTT. Together with reference TRBV7-9 and TRBJ2-3, the CDR3 gives the full variable domain: DTGVSQNPRHKITKRGQNVTFRCDPISEHNRLYWYRQTLGQGPEFLTYFQNEAQLEKSRLLSDRFSAERPKGSFSTLEIQRTEQGDSAMYLCASSLVARDRTDTQYFGPGTRLTVL.

This chain joins TRBV19 and TRBJ2-1, with D perhaps TRBD2 (5 bases). The CDR3 is 12 residues long. Per the germline V gene, CDR1 is LNHDA and CDR2 is SQIVND (reference sequence). V lost 2 bases and J 8 bases, leaving 7 bases between the germline ends. In DNA, the CDR3 is TGTGCCAGTAGTATAAGCGGCCATGAGCAGTTCTTC. Translated, it gives CASSISGHEQFF. Full variable domain (missing parts from reference TRBV19 and TRBJ2-1): DGGITQSPKYLFRKEGQNVTLSCEQNLNHDAMYWYRQDPGQGLRLIYYSQIVNDFQKGDIAEGYSVSREKKESFPLTVTSAQKNPTAFYLCASSISGHEQFFGPGTRLTVL.